Listed below are T cell receptor beta chains from one sample, sequenced in a study of Ad26.COV2.S vaccination and SARS-CoV-2 variants. The data were produced by immunoSEQ multiplex PCR, yet TCRdb's version contains in-frame clones alone and is incomplete. The sample consists of roughly 700,000 clones, about 89% of them appearing once. Specimen: peripheral blood, collected in a trial of Ad26.COV2.S vaccine versus placebo. These receptor sequences come from a person between 18 and 60 years old who received the Ad26.COV2.S COVID-19 vaccine or a placebo. Each CDR3 is given with its conserved first and last residue. D genes are given only for firm matches. Expanded clones get a size class; other rows say once, few or many, or leave the size out.

V	size	J	D	DNA	CDR3
TRBV5-1	NA	TRBJ2-5	TRBD2	TGCGCCAGCAGCTTGGACGTTAGCGGGGGGGCCGGAGGAGAGACCCAGTACTTC	CASSLDVSGGAGGETQYF
TRBV3-1/TRBV3-2	NA	TRBJ1-6	NA	TGTGCCAGCAGCCAAGACAAGAATTCACCCCTCCACTTT	CASSQDKNSPLHF
TRBV6-5	NA	TRBJ1-4	TRBD1	TGTGCCAGCAGCCGGGACAGGGGCGAAAAACTGTTTTTT	CASSRDRGEKLFF
TRBV9	NA	TRBJ1-2	NA	TGTGCCAGCAGCGCGACAGGCGACTATGGCTACACCTTC	CASSATGDYGYTF
TRBV2	NA	TRBJ2-7	NA	TGTGCCAGCATTAGTCAGGGGGGCTCCTACGAGCAGTACTTC	CASISQGGSYEQYF
TRBV2	once	TRBJ2-1	NA	TGTGCCAGCAGAGAGCTAGCGAACGAGCAGTTCTTC	CASRELANEQFF
TRBV5-1	NA	TRBJ2-7	TRBD1	TGCGCCAGCAGTCGTACTCCGGGACAGCTAGACGCCTACGAGCAGTACTTC	CASSRTPGQLDAYEQYF
TRBV6-5	NA	TRBJ2-7	NA	TGTGCCAGCAGTACCCCCGGGGGGCTCAGGGAGCAGTACTTC	CASSTPGGLREQYF
TRBV12-3/TRBV12-4	NA	TRBJ1-5	NA	TGTGCCAGCAGTTTCGAGGTTCAGCCCCAGCATTTT	CASSFEVQPQHF
TRBV4-3	NA	TRBJ2-5	NA	TGCGCCAGCAGCCAACGGGTGACGGAGGGGTTCGGGACCCAGTACTTC	CASSQRVTEGFGTQYF
TRBV10-2	NA	TRBJ2-5	TRBD2	TGCGCCAGCAGTGCTAGCGGGGGGAGTGAGACCCAGTACTTC	CASSASGGSETQYF
TRBV10-3	NA	TRBJ1-2	NA	TGTGCCATCAGTGTCAGGTCCCCATATGGCTACACCTTC	CAISVRSPYGYTF
TRBV7-3	NA	TRBJ2-2	NA	TGTGCCAGCAGCTCCCAGAGCCCCGGGGAGCTGTTTTTT	CASSSQSPGELFF
TRBV10-3	once	TRBJ1-2	NA	TGTGCCATCAGTGACCGGACAGCTTTGGGGCATGGCTACACCTTC	CAISDRTALGHGYTF
TRBV11-2	NA	TRBJ2-2	NA	TGTGCCAGCAGCTTAGGGACGATGAACACCGGGGAGCTGTTTTTT	CASSLGTMNTGELFF
TRBV30	NA	TRBJ2-3	TRBD1	TGTGCCTGGAGTGTACGGGACAGGGCCACAGATACGCAGTATTTT	CAWSVRDRATDTQYF
TRBV6-1	NA	TRBJ2-3	TRBD2	TGTGCCAGCAGTGAACAGAGCGGGAGGGCAGATACGCAGTATTTT	CASSEQSGRADTQYF
TRBV9	NA	TRBJ2-5	NA	TGTGCCAGCAGCGTAGGATACGGGGGTCAAGAGACCCAGTACTTC	CASSVGYGGQETQYF
TRBV11-2	NA	TRBJ2-3	NA	TGTGCCAGCAGCCCCCCCCCAGGGTGGGGAGATACGCAGTATTTT	CASSPPPGWGDTQYF
TRBV6-5	NA	TRBJ1-5	NA	TGTGCCAGCAGTTACTCTAGGGGGAGACAGCCCCAGCATTTT	CASSYSRGRQPQHF
TRBV10-1	NA	TRBJ2-7	NA	TGCGCCAGCAGTGAGAGCGGGCTATCCTACGAGCAGTACTTC	CASSESGLSYEQYF
TRBV6-5	NA	TRBJ2-5	NA	TGTGCCAGCAGGGACACAGGGCAGGAGACCCAGTACTTC	CASRDTGQETQYF
TRBV30	NA	TRBJ1-5	NA	TGTGCCTGGAGTGTAACGGGGGTTGGCAATCAGCCCCAGCATTTT	CAWSVTGVGNQPQHF
TRBV19	few	TRBJ2-7	TRBD1	TGTGCCAGTAGTGGGCGGACAGGGGACTACGAGCAGTACTTC	CASSGRTGDYEQYF
TRBV30	NA	TRBJ2-6	TRBD2	TGTGCCTGGAGGAGACTAGCGGACGACTCTGGGGCCAACGTCCTGACTTTC	CAWRRLADDSGANVLTF
TRBV6-6	NA	TRBJ2-7	NA	TGTGCCAGCAGCCGTGACATGGCCTACGAGCAGTACTTC	CASSRDMAYEQYF
TRBV2	NA	TRBJ2-1	NA	TGTGCCAGCAGTGAAGACGGGGAGTCCTACAATGAGCAGTTCTTC	CASSEDGESYNEQFF
TRBV12-3/TRBV12-4	NA	TRBJ2-7	NA	TGTGCCAGCAGTAGACAGTACGAGCAGTACTTC	CASSRQYEQYF
TRBV5-1	NA	TRBJ2-3	TRBD1	TGCGCCAGTCTCCCCGGGACAGGCACAGATACGCAGTATTTT	CASLPGTGTDTQYF
TRBV2	NA	TRBJ1-1	NA	TGTGCCACCCGAGGACTGGGGAACACTGAAGCTTTCTTT	CATRGLGNTEAFF